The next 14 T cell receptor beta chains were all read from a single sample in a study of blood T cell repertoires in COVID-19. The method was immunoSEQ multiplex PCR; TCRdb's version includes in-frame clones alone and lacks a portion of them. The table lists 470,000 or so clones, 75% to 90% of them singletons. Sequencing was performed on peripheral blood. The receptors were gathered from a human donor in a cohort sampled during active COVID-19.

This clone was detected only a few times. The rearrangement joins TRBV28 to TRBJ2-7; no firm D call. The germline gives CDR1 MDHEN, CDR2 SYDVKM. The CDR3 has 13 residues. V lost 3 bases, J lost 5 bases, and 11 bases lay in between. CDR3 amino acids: CASSLSGIHEQYF. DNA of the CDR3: TGTGCCAGCAGTTTGTCAGGAATCCACGAGCAGTACTTC.

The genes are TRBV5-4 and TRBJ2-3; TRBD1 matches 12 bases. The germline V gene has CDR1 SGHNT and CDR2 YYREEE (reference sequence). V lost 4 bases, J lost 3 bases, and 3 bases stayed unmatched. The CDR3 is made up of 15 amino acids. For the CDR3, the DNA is TGTGCCAGCAGCCAGGGACAGGGGGCAACAGATACGCAGTATTTT. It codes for CASSQGQGATDTQYF.

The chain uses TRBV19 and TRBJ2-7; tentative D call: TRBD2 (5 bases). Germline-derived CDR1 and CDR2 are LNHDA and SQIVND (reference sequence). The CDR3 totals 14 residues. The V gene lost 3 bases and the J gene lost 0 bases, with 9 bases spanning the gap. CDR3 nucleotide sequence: TGTGCCAGTAGTATTGCGGGCTTCTCCTACGAGCAGTACTTC. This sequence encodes CASSIAGFSYEQYF.

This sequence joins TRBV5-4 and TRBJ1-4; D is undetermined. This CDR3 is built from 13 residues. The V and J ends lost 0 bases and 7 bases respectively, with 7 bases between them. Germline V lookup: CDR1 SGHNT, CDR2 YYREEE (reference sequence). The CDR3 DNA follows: TGTGCCAGCAGCTTGGCGCTCGGTGAAAAACTGTTTTTT. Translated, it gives CASSLALGEKLFF.

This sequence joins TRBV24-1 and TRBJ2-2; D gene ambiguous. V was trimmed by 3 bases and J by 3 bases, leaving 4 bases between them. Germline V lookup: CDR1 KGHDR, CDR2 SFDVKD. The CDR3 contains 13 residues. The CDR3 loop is CATSDPYTGELFF. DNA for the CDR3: TGTGCCACCAGTGATCCCTACACCGGGGAGCTGTTTTTT.

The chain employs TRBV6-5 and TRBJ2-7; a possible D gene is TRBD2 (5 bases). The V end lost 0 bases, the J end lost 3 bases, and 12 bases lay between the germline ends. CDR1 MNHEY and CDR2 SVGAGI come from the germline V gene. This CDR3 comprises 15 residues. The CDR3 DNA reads TGTGCCAGCAGTTACTCGAGGGAAGTAGACTACGAGCAGTACTTC. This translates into CASSYSREVDYEQYF.

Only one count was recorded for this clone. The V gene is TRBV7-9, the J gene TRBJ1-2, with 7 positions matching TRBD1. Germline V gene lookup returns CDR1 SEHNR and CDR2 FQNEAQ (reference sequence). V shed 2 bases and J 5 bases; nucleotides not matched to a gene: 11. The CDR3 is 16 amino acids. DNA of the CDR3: TGTGCCAGCAGCTTATTATCAGGGGGGACGGTATATGGCTACACCTTC. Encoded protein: CASSLLSGGTVYGYTF.

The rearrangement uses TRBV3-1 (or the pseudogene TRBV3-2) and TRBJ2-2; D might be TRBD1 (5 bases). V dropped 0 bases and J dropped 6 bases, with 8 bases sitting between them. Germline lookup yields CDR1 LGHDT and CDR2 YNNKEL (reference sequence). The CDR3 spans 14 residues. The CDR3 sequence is CASSQEGLAGELFF. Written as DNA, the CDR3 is TGTGCCAGCAGCCAAGAGGGGCTTGCCGGGGAGCTGTTTTTT.

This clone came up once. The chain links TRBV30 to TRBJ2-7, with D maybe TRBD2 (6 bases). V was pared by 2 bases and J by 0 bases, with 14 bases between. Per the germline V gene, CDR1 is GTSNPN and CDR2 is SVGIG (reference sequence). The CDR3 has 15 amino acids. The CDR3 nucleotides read TGTGCCTGGAGTTTTTGGGGACTGGGCTCCTACGAGCAGTACTTC. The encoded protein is CAWSFWGLGSYEQYF. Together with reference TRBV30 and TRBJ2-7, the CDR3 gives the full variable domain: SQTIHQWPATLVQPVGSPLSLECTVEGTSNPNLYWYRQAAGRGLQLLFYSVGIGQISSEVPQNLSASRPQDRQFILSSKKLLLSDSGFYLCAWSFWGLGSYEQYFGPGTRLTVT.

The CDR3 sequence: CASSAPAGLSYNEQFF. CDR3 in DNA: TGTGCCAGCAGCGCCCCGGCGGGACTCTCCTACAATGAGCAGTTCTTC. The chain links TRBV9 to TRBJ2-1; maybe TRBD2 (6 bases). The CDR3 spans 16 residues. V gave up 3 bases and J gave up 0 bases, with 13 bases separating them. Germline-derived CDR1 and CDR2 are SGDLS and YYNGEE.

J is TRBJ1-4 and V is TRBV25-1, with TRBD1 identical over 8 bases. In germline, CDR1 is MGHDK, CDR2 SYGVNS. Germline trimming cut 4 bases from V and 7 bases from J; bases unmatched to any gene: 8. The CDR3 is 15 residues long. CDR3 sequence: CASSALRDRPEKLFF. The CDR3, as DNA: TGTGCCAGCAGTGCTCTCCGGGACAGGCCTGAAAAACTGTTTTTT. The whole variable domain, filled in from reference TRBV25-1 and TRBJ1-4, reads EADIYQTPRYLVIGTGKKITLECSQTMGHDKMYWYQQDPGMELHLIHYSYGVNSTEKGDLSSESTVSRIRTEHFPLTLESARPSHTSQYLCASSALRDRPEKLFFGSGTQLSVL.

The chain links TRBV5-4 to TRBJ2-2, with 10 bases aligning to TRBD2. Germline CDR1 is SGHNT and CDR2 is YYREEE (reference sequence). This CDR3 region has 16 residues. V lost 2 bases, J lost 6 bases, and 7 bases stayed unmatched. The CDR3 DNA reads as TGTGCCAGCAGCTTCCGTCTAGCGGGAGTGGCCGGGGAGCTGTTTTTT. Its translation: CASSFRLAGVAGELFF.

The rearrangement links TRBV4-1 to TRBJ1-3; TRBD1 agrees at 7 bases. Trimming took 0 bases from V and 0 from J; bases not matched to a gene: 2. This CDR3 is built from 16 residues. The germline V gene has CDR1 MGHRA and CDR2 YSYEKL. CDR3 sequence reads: CASSQEGTDSGNTIYF. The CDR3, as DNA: TGCGCCAGCAGCCAAGAAGGGACAGACTCTGGAAACACCATATATTTT.

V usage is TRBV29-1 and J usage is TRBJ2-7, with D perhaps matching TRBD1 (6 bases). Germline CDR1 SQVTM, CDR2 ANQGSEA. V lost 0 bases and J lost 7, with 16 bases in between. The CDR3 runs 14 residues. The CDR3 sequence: CSVEDRGRGWEQYF. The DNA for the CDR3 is TGCAGCGTTGAAGATCGGGGCAGGGGTTGGGAGCAGTACTTC.